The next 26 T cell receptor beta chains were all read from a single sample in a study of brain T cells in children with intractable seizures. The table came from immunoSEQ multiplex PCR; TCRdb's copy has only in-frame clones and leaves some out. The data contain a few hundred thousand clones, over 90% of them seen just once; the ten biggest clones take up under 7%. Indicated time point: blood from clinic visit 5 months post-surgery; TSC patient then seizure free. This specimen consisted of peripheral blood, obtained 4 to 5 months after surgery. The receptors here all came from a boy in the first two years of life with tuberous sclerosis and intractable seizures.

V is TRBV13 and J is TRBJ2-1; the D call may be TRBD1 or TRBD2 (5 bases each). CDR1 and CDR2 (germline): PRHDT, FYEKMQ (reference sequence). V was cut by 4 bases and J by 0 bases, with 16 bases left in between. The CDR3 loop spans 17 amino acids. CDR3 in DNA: TGTGCCAGCAGCTCAGGGACGGACTCCGTCTCCTACAATGAGCAGTTCTTC. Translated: CASSSGTDSVSYNEQFF.

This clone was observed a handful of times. The CDR3 protein is CASSREGNYGYTF. The DNA of the CDR3 is TGTGCCAGCAGCCGCGAGGGGAACTATGGCTACACCTTC. V is TRBV7-9 and J is TRBJ1-2; D might be TRBD1 (5 bases). V was pared by 5 bases and J by 2 bases, with 9 bases between. This CDR3 has 13 residues. From germline, CDR1 is SEHNR and CDR2 FQNEAQ (reference sequence).

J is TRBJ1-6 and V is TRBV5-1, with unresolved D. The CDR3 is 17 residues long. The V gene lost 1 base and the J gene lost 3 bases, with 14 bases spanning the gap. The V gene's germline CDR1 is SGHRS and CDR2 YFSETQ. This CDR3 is CASSLKTEDVYNSPLHF. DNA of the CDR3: TGCGCCAGCAGCTTGAAAACGGAAGACGTCTATAATTCACCCCTCCACTTT.

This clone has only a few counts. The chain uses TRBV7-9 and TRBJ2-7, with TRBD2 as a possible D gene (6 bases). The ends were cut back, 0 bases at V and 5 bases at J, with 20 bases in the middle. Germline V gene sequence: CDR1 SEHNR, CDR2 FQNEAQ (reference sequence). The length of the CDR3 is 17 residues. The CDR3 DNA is TGTGCCAGCAGCTTAGCGGGGCGGGACGGGAGTCCCAACGAGCAGTACTTC. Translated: CASSLAGRDGSPNEQYF.

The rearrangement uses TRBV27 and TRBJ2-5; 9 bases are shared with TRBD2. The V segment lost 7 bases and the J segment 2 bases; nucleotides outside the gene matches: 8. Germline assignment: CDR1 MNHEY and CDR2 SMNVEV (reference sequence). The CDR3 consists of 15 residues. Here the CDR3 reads CASTQTSGRQETQYF. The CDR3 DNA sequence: TGTGCCAGCACCCAGACTAGCGGCAGACAAGAGACCCAGTACTTC.

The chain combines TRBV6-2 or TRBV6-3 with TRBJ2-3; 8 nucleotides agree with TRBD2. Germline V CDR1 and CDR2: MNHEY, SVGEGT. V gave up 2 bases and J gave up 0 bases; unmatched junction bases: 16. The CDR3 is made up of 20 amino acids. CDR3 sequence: CASSYEVGEAGGSSTDTQYF. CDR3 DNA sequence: TGTGCCAGCAGTTACGAGGTGGGGGAGGCGGGAGGTTCTAGCACAGATACGCAGTATTTT.

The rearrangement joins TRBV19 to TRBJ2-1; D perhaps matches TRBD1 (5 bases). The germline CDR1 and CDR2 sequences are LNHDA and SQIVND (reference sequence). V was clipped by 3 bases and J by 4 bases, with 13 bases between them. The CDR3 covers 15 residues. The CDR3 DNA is TGTGCCAGTAGTATTCAGGGTTCGTCGTACAATGAGCAGTTCTTC. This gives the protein CASSIQGSSYNEQFF.

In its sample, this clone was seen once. The CDR3 DNA is TGCGCCAGCAGCCAAGATTGGGGGGTCCGCGAGCAGTACTTC. The encoded protein is CASSQDWGVREQYF. This rearrangement joins TRBV4-1 to TRBJ2-7, with D perhaps matching TRBD2 (6 bases). V was trimmed by 0 bases and J by 6 bases, leaving 12 bases between them. Germline loops: CDR1 MGHRA, CDR2 YSYEKL. The CDR3 is made up of 14 amino acids.

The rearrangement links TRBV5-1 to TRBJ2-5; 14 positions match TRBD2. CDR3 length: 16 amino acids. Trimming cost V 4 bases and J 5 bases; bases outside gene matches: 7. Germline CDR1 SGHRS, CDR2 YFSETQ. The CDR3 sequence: CASSPGLAGAGETQYF. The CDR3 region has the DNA TGCGCCAGCAGCCCGGGACTAGCGGGGGCAGGGGAGACCCAGTACTTC.

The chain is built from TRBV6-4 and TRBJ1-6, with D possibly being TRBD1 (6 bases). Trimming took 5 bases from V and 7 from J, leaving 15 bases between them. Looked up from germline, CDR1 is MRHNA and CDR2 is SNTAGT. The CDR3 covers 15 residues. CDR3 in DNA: TGTGCCAGCAGTAAACAGGGAAGCCGAAATTCACCCCTCCACTTT. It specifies CASSKQGSRNSPLHF.

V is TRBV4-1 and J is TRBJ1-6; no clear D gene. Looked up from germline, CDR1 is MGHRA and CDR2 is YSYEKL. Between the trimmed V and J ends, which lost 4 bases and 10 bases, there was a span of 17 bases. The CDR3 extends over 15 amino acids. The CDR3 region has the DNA TGCGCCAGCAGCCCAATGGCCTCTGGGGAATCACCCCTCCACTTT. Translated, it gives CASSPMASGESPLHF.

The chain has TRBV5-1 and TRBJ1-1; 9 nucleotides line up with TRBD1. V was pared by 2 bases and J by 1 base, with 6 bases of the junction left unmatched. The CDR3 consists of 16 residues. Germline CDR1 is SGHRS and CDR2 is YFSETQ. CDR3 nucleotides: TGCGCCAGCAGCTTATCGACAGGGGGTGCGAACACTGAAGCTTTCTTT. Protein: CASSLSTGGANTEAFF.

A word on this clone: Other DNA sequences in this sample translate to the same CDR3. The DNA for the CDR3 is TGTGCCAGCAGTTTTCGAACTGAAGCTTTCTTT. Its protein product is CASSFRTEAFF. This chain joins TRBV12-3 or TRBV12-4 and TRBJ1-1; no clear D. This CDR3 has 11 residues. V dropped 3 bases and J dropped 5 bases, with 4 bases sitting between them.

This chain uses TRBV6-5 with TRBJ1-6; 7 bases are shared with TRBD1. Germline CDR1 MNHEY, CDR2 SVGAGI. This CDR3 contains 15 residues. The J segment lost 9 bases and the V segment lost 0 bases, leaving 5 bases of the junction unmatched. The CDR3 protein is CASSYSRTGGSPLHF. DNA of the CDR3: TGTGCCAGCAGTTACTCCCGGACAGGCGGTTCACCCCTCCACTTT.

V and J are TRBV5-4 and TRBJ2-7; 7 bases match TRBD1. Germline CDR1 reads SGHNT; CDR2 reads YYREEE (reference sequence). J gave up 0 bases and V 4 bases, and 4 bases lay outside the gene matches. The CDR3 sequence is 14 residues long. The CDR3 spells CASSGQVSSYEQYF. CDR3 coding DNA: TGTGCCAGCAGCGGACAGGTCTCCTCCTACGAGCAGTACTTC.

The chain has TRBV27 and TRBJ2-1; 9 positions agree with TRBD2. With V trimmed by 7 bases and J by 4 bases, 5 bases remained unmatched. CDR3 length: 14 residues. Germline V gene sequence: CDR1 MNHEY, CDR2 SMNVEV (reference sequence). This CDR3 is CASKGLALYNEQFF. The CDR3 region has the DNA TGTGCCAGCAAAGGACTAGCGTTATACAATGAGCAGTTCTTC.

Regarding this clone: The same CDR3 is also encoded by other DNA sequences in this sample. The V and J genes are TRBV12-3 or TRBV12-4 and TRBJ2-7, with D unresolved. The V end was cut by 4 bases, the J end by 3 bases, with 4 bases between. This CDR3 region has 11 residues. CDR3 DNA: TGTGCCAGCAGTTCCCTCTACGAGCAGTACTTC. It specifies CASSSLYEQYF.

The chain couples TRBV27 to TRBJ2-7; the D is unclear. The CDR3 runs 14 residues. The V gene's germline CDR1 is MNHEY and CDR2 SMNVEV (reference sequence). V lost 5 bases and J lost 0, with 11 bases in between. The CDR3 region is CASSTTPNSYEQYF. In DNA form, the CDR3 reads TGTGCCAGCAGTACTACACCTAACTCCTACGAGCAGTACTTC.

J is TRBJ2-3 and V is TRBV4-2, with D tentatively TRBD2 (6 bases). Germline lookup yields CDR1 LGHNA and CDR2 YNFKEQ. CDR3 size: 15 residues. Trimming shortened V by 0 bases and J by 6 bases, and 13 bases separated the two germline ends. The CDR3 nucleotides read TGTGCCAGCAGCCAAGAGGAAAGAGGAGGGGATACGCAGTATTTT. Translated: CASSQEERGGDTQYF.

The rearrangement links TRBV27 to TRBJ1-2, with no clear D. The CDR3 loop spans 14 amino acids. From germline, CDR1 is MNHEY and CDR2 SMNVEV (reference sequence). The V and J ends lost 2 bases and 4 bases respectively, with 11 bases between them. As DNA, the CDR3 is TGTGCCAGCAGTTTAGTAGGCGAGGGCTATGGCTACACCTTC. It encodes CASSLVGEGYGYTF.

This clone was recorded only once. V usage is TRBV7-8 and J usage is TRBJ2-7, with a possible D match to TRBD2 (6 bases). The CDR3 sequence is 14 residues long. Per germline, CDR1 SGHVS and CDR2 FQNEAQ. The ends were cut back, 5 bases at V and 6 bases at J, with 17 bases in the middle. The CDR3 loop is CASSRTGTSGEQYF. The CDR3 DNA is TGTGCCAGCAGCCGCACCGGGACTTCCGGCGAGCAGTACTTC.

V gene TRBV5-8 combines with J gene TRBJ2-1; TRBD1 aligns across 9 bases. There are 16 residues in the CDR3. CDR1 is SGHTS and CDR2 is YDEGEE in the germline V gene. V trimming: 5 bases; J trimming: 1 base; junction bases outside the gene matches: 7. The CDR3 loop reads CASSPGTGKSYNEQFF. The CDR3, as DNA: TGTGCCAGCAGTCCCGGGACAGGGAAATCCTACAATGAGCAGTTCTTC. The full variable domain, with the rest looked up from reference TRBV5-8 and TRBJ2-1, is EAGVTQSPTHLIKTRGQQATLRCSPISGHTSVYWYQQALGLGLQFLLWYDEGEERNRGNFPPRFSGRQFPNYSSELNVNALELEDSALYLCASSPGTGKSYNEQFFGPGTRLTVL.

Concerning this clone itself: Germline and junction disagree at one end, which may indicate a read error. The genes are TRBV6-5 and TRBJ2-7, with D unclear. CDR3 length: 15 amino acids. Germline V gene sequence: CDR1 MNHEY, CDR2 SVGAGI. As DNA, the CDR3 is TGTGCCAGCAGTTACGGCCTACCAGCCTCCTCCGAGCAGTACTTC. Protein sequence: CASSYGLPASSEQYF.

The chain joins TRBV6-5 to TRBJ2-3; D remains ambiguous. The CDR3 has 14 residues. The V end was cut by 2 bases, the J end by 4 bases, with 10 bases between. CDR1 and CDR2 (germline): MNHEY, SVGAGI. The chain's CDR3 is CASSYKLEADTQYF. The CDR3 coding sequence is TGTGCCAGCAGTTACAAGCTAGAGGCAGATACGCAGTATTTT.

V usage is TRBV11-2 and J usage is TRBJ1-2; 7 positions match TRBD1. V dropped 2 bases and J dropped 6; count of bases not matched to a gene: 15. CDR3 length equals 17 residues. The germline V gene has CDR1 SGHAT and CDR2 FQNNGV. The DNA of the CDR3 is TGTGCCAGCAGCTTAATCCGGGGTCCCAAGACAGGGAATGGCTACACCTTC. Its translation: CASSLIRGPKTGNGYTF.

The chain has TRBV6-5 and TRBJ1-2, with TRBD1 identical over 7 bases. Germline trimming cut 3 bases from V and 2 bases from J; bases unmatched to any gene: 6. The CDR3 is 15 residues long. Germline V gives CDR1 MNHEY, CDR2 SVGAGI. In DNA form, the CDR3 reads TGTGCCAGCAGTTATTGGGTGGGACAGAACTATGGCTACACCTTC. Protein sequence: CASSYWVGQNYGYTF.